This T cell receptor (beta chain) was recovered during a study of breast tumors, draining lymph nodes, adjacent tissues. Breast cancer patients provided tissue from their axillary draining lymph nodes. The V gene lost 9 bases and the J gene lost 5 bases, with 10 bases spanning the gap. Looked up from germline, CDR1 is KGHDR and CDR2 is SFDVKD. The CDR3 has 11 amino acids. Comment on this clonotype: Its antigen is undetermined.

Overall study findings and caveats: Data fit most tumor T cells coming from lymph node, expanding in tumor. Tumor and nontumor repertoires were significantly more similar in luminal-like than in basal-like breast cancer. Tumors had less TCR diversity than lymph nodes, more than nontumor tissue.

TCRdb re-called the multiplex PCR reads with MiXCR, one entry per CDR3 protein. The profile shows around 190,000 distinct CDR3 sequences, 25% to 40% of them singletons. The chain employs TRBV24-1 and TRBJ2-7; D is unresolved. The sample comprised axillary lymph node tissue. The clonotype originates from a female donor with breast cancer. Some clones in this sample may be carry-over from other donors' samples. CDR3: CATGTAHEQYF. CDR3 DNA: TGTGCCACCGGAACAGCCCACGAGCAGTACTTC.